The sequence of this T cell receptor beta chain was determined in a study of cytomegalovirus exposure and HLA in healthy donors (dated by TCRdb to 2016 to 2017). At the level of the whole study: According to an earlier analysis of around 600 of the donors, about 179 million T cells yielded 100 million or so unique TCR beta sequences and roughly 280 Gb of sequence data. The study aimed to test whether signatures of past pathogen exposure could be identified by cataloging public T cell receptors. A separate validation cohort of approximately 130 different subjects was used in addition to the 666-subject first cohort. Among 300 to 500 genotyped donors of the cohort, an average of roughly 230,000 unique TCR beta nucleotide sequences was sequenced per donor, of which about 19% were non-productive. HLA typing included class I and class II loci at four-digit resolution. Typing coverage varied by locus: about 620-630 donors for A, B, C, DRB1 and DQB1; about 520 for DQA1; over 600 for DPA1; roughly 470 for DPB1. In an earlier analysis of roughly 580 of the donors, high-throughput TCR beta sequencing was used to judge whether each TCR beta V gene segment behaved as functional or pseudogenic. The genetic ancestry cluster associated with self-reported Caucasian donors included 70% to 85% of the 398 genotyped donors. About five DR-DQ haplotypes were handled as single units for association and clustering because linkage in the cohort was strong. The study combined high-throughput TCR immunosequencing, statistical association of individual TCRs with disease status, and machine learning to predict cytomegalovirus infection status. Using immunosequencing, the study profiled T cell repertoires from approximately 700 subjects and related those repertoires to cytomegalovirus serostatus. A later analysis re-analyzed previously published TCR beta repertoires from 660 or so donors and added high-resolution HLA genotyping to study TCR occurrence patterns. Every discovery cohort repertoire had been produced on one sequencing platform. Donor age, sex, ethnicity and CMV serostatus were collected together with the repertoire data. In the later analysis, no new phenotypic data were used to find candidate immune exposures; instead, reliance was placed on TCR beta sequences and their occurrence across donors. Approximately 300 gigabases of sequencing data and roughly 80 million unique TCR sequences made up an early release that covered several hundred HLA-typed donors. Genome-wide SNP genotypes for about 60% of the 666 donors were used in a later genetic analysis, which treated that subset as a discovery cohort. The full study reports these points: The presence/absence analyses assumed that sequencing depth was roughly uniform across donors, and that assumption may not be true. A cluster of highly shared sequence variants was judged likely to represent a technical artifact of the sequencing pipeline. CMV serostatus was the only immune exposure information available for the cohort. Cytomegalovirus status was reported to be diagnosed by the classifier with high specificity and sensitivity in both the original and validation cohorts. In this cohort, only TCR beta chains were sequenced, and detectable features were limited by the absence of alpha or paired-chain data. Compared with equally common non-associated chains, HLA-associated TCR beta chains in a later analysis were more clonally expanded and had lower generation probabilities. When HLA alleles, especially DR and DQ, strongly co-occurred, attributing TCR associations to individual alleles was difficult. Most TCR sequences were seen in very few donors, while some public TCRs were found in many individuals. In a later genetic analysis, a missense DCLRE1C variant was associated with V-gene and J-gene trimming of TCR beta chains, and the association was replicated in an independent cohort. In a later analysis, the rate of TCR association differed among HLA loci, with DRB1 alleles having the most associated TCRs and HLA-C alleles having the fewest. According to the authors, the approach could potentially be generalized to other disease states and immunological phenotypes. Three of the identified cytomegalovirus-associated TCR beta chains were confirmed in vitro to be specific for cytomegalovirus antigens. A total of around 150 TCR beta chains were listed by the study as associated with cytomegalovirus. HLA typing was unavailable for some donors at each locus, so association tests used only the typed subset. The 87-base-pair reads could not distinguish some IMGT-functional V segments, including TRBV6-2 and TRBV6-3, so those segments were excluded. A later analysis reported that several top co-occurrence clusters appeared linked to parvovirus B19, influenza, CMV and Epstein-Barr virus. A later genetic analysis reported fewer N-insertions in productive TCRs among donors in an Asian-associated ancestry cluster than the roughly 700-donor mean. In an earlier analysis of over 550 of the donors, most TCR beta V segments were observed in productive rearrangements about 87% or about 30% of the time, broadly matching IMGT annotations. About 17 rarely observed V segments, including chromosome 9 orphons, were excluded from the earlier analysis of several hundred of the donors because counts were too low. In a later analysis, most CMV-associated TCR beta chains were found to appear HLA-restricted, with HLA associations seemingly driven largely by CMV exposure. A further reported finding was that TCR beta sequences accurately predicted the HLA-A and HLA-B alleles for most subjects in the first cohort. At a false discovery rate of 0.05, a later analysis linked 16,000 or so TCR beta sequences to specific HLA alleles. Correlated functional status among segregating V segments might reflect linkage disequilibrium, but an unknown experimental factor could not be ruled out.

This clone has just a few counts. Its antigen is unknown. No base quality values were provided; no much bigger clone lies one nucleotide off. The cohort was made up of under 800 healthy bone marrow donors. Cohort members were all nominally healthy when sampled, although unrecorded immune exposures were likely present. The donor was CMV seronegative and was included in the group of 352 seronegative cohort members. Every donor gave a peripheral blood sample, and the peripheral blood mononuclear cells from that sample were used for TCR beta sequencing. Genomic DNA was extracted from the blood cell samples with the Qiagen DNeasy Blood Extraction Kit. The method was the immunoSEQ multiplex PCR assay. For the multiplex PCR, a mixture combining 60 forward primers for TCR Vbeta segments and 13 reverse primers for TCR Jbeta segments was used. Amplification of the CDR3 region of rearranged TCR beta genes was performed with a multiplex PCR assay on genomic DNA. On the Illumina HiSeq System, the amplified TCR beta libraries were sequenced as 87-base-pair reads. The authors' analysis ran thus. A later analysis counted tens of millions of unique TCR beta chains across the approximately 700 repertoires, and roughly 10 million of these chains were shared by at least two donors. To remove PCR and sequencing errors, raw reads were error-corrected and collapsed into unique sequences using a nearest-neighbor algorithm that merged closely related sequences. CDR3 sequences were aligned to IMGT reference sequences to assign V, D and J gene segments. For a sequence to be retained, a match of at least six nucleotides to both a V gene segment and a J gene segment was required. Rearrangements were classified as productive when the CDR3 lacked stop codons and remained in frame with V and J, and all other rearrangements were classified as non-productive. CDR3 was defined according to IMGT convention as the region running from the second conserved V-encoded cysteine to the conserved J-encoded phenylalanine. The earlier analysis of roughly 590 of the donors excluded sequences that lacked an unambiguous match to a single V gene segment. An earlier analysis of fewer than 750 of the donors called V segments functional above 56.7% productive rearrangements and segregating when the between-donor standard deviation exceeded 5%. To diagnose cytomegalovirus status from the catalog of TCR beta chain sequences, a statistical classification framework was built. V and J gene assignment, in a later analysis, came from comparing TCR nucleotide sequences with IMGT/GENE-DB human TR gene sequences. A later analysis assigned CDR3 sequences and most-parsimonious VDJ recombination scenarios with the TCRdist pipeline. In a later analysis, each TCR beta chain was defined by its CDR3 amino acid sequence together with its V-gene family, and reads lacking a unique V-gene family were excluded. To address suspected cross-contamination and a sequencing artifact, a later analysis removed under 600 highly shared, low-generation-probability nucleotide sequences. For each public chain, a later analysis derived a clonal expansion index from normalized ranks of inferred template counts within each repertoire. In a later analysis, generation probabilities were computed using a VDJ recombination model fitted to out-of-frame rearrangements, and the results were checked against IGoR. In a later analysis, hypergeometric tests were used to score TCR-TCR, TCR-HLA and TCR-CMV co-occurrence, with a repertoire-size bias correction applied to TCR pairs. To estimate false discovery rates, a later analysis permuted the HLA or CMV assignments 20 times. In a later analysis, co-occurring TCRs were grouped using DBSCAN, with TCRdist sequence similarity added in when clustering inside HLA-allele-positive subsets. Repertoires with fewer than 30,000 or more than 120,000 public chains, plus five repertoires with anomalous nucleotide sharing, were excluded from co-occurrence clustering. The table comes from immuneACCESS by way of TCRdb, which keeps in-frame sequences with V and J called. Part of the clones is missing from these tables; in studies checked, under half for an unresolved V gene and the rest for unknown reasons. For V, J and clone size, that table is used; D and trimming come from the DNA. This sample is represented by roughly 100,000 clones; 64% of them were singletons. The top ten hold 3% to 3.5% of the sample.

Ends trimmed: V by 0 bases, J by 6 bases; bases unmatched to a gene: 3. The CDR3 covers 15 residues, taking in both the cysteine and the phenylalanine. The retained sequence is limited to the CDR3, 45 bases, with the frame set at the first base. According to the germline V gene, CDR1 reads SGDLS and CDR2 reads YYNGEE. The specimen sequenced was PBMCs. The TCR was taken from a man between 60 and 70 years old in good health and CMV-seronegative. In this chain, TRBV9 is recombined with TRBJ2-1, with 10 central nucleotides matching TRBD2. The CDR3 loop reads CASSVASGGFNEQFF. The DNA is TGTGCCAGCAGCGTAGCTAGCGGGGGATTCAATGAGCAGTTCTTC.